Below are 9 T cell receptor beta chains sequenced from a single sample in a study of Graves' ophthalmopathy and Graves' hyperthyroidism. Amplifying from RNA transcripts, the study obtained TCR beta CDR3 regions. RT-PCR with HTBI primers came first, then second-round multiplex PCR. MiXCR, run by TCRdb on the multiplex PCR reads, gives a single entry per CDR3 protein. The sample consists of 650,000 to 900,000 distinct CDR3 sequences, roughly two fifths of them appearing once. Specimen: peripheral blood. The receptors shown here come from an adult man with Graves' ophthalmopathy.

On this clonotype: Since a much larger clone is just one base distant, this may be a read error. This chain links TRBV7-9 with TRBJ1-1; 8 nucleotides line up with TRBD1. The length of the CDR3 is 12 residues. Per the germline V gene, CDR1 is SEHNR and CDR2 is FQNEAQ (reference sequence). CDR3 bases: TGTACCAGCAGCACAGGACAGGGCCCAGCTTTCTTT. This gives the protein CTSSTGQGPAFF.

This clonotype was counted ten times or more. CDR3 sequence reads: CSVEARPGGLSTEAFF. As DNA, the CDR3 is TGCAGCGTTGAAGCGAGGCCAGGGGGCTTGAGCACTGAAGCTTTCTTT. The chain employs TRBV29-1 and TRBJ1-1; 8 bases line up with TRBD1. Germline V lookup: CDR1 SQVTM, CDR2 ANQGSEA. This CDR3 spans 16 amino acids. V lost 1 base and J lost 4; bases outside the gene matches: 11.

This clonotype was detected ten times or more. The rearrangement joins TRBV7-9 to TRBJ2-5; D tentatively fits TRBD1 or TRBD2 (6 bases each). Per the germline V gene, CDR1 is SEHNR and CDR2 is FQNEAQ (reference sequence). The length of the CDR3 is 13 residues. Trimming cost V 6 bases and J 4 bases, with 12 bases left between them. The CDR3: CASSEQGGETQYF. Here the CDR3 DNA reads TGTGCCAGCAGTGAACAGGGAGGAGAGACCCAGTACTTC.

The chain is built from TRBV7-2 and TRBJ2-5; TRBD1 aligns across 10 bases. Germline values: CDR1 SGHTA, CDR2 FQGNSA. V trimming: 5 bases; J trimming: 5 bases; junction bases outside the gene matches: 8. The CDR3 has 15 amino acids. The CDR3, as DNA: TGTGCCAGCAGCCCGGACAGGGGGGGTTCGGAGACCCAGTACTTC. Its protein product is CASSPDRGGSETQYF.

A note on this clonotype: The conserved final phenylalanine or tryptophan is absent from the CDR3, which likely points to a read error. The chain combines TRBV29-1 with TRBJ2-7; 10 nucleotides line up with TRBD1. After removal of 6 bases from V and 3 bases from J, the junction contained 5 bases not matched to a gene. Germline V gene lookup returns CDR1 SQVTM and CDR2 ANQGSEA. This CDR3 is 13 amino acids long. The CDR3 region has the DNA TGCAGCGTCCGGGACAGGGGAAACTACGAGCAGTACTCC. Residues: CSVRDRGNYEQYS.

The J gene is TRBJ1-1, the V gene TRBV20-1; 8 bases match TRBD1. CDR3 size: 13 residues. Germline assignment: CDR1 DFQATT and CDR2 SNEGSKA (reference sequence). With V trimmed by 5 bases and J by 5 bases, 7 bases remained unmatched. In nucleotides, the CDR3 is TGCAGTGCTTTCGGGACAGGAACGACTGAAGCTTTCTTT. It codes for CSAFGTGTTEAFF.

To note about this clonotype: A single base separates this from a much larger clone, so it may be a read error. The gene calls are TRBV9 and TRBJ1-4, with TRBD1 identical over 9 bases. Germline V gene sequence: CDR1 SGDLS, CDR2 YYNGEE. The V gene end was trimmed by 4 bases and the J gene end by 7 bases; junction bases not matched to a gene: 11. This CDR3 is 16 amino acids long. The CDR3: CASSPTAGTGTEKLFF. The CDR3 coding sequence is TGTGCCAGCAGCCCAACCGCCGGGACAGGGACTGAAAAACTGTTTTTT.

This clonotype was observed a handful of times. Sequence at one end of the junction differs from germline and may be a read error. The chain combines TRBV7-6 with TRBJ1-1; weak D call: TRBD1 (6 bases). CDR1 and CDR2 from the germline V gene are SGHVS and FNYEAQ. This CDR3 is 14 amino acids long. This chain's CDR3 is CASRRTVTYTEASF. The DNA for the CDR3 is TGTGCCAGCAGACGGACAGTAACGTATACTGAAGCTTCCTTT.

This clonotype was found many times. The CDR3 is CASKDLGGAETQYF. For the CDR3, the DNA is TGTGCCAGCAAGGACTTGGGGGGGGCTGAGACCCAGTACTTC. The genes are TRBV2 and TRBJ2-5; D is possibly TRBD2 (7 bases). Germline lookup yields CDR1 SNHLY and CDR2 FYNNEI. This CDR3 has 14 amino acids. With 7 bases removed from V and 5 bases from J, the gap between germline ends came to 17 bases.